The clone carrying this T cell receptor beta chain occurred a few times. Its matching antigen is unknown. The sample originates from a study of CD8 T cells in ankylosing spondylitis. Study results and limitations: There was reportedly significant enrichment of clones that were disease-linked in matched ankylosing spondylitis synovial fluid. Past studies reported some motif variants in reactive arthritis synovial fluid and blood. Seemingly characteristic of ankylosing spondylitis blood was a TCR beta motif consisting of fewer than 10 highly homologous variants.

Each TCR beta library was made by quantitative 5'-RACE that incorporated molecular barcodes. MiXCR, run by TCRdb on the 5' RACE reads, gives a single entry per CDR3 protein. This table has more than 650,000 distinct CDR3 sequences, roughly 10% appearing once. The sequence came from a male donor with ankylosing spondylitis. The sequenced sample was blood, either unsorted or a sorted T cell fraction (not recorded which).

CDR3 sequence reads: CSVAGDNYGYTF. The CDR3 bases are TGCAGCGTGGCTGGGGACAACTATGGCTACACCTTC. The chain combines TRBV29-1 with TRBJ1-2; the D gene is possibly TRBD1 (5 bases). The germline V gene encodes CDR1 SQVTM and CDR2 ANQGSEA. The CDR3 is made up of 12 amino acids. Trimming left V 6 bases short and J 2 bases short, with 10 bases between. The whole variable domain, filled in from reference TRBV29-1 and TRBJ1-2, reads SAVISQKPSRDICQRGTSLTIQCQVDSQVTMMFWYRQQPGQSLTLIATANQGSEATYESGFVIDKFPISRPNLTFSTLTVSNMSPEDSSIYLCSVAGDNYGYTFGSGTRLTVV.